The present entry profiles one T cell receptor (beta chain) with its context. This record belongs to a study of T-cell memory formation after mild COVID-19. MiXCR, applied by TCRdb to the 5' RACE reads, yields one record per CDR3 protein. The sample gives approximately 210,000 distinct CDR3 sequences, around 30% of which show up once; roughly 10% is in the top ten. The CDR3 length is 15 residues. Germline V gene lookup returns CDR1 SGHRS and CDR2 YFSETQ. The germline V and J ends were trimmed by 2 bases and 2 bases, with 13 bases remaining between them. This TCR was recovered from an adult woman who had mild COVID-19 (a few samples of this study predate the infection). Cell type and time point are not known. The specimen was PBMCs or a T cell subset sorted from them (not recorded which). The chain is built from TRBV5-1 and TRBJ1-2; TRBD1 is a possible D gene (6 bases). CDR3 DNA sequence: TGCGCCAGCAGCTTCGGGGGGCGCCCAAACTATGGCTACACCTTC. Translated: CASSFGGRPNYGYTF.